This T cell receptor (beta chain) was identified during a study of blood T cell repertoires in COVID-19. Study summary: T cells, B-cell-depleted T cells, or PBMCs provided the cDNA or gDNA that served as material.

The CDR3 runs to 13 residues. In germline, CDR1 is MNHEY, CDR2 SVGEGT. Trimming removed 6 bases at V and 3 bases at J, with 9 bases between. Methods used by the authors: Estimated nucleated cell counts came from reference gene primer amplification. Measured with immunoSEQ multiplex PCR; TCRdb has only the in-frame clones, and not every one. From that table come the V and J calls and clone size; the DNA was used to work out D and trimming. The sample includes about 320,000 clones, over 70% of them seen just once. The source material was PBMCs or T cells enriched from blood (not recorded which). The sequence was obtained from a man younger than 45 who had recovered from COVID-19. J is TRBJ1-5 and V is TRBV6-2 or TRBV6-3, with unresolved D. The CDR3 loop reads CASSPFLNQPQHF. As DNA, the CDR3 is TGTGCCAGCAGCCCCTTTCTCAATCAGCCCCAGCATTTT.